These 22 T cell receptor beta chains originate from one sample sequenced in a study of beta chain features in type 1 diabetes. TCRB transcripts that were expressed got sequenced, as all of the isolated RNA had been reverse transcribed. Only in-frame clones appear in the TCRdb table, and some are missing; sequencing was by immunoSEQ multiplex PCR. This sample has some 250,000 clones, with about 25% found just once. The sample taken for sequencing was central memory CD4+ T cells from blood. The receptors originated from a young man in good health.

This chain connects TRBV6-5 to TRBJ2-3; D is unclear. Between the trimmed V and J ends, which lost 6 bases and 1 base, there was a span of 5 bases. The CDR3 is made up of 12 amino acids. Looked up from germline, CDR1 is MNHEY and CDR2 is SVGAGI. For the CDR3, the DNA is TGTGCCAGCAGGACGCGCACAGATACGCAGTATTTT. Its protein is CASRTRTDTQYF.

Comments on this clone: The sample contains more than one DNA sequence encoding this CDR3. This chain connects TRBV19 to TRBJ1-1; tentative D call: TRBD1 (5 bases). This CDR3 region has 13 residues. Per germline, CDR1 LNHDA and CDR2 SQIVND (reference sequence). Trimming stripped 0 bases from V and 3 bases from J, with 5 bases between. In nucleotides, the CDR3 is TGTGCCAGTAGTATAGACAGGGACACTGAAGCTTTCTTT. Protein: CASSIDRDTEAFF.

This clone was seen only a few times. The chain carries TRBV7-9 and TRBJ2-7; D possibly corresponds to TRBD1 (5 bases). With 6 bases removed from V and 5 bases from J, the gap between germline ends came to 20 bases. This CDR3 spans 15 amino acids. Germline V lookup: CDR1 SEHNR, CDR2 FQNEAQ (reference sequence). This chain's CDR3 is CASRQLKGYLNEQYF. CDR3 in DNA: TGTGCCAGCAGGCAGCTTAAGGGGTATCTAAACGAGCAGTACTTC.

This clone was recorded many times. The CDR3 sequence: CAWKVGGETQYF. Written as DNA, the CDR3 is TGTGCCTGGAAGGTCGGGGGAGAGACCCAGTACTTC. The rearrangement joins TRBV30 to TRBJ2-5; weak D call: TRBD2 (6 bases). Between the trimmed V and J ends, which lost 4 bases and 4 bases, there was a span of 10 bases. This CDR3 contains 12 residues. Germline assignment: CDR1 GTSNPN and CDR2 SVGIG (reference sequence).

The chain combines TRBV11-3 with TRBJ2-7; tentative D call: TRBD2 (5 bases). The CDR3 runs 13 residues. Germline V gene sequence: CDR1 SGHNT, CDR2 YENEEA. V shed 5 bases and J shed 6 bases, with 14 bases lying between them. The chain's CDR3 is CASSPREASEQYF. CDR3 nucleotide sequence: TGTGCCAGCAGCCCCCGGGAAGCCAGCGAGCAGTACTTC.

This clone was observed a single time. The chain links TRBV5-6 to TRBJ2-1; possibly TRBD2 for D (5 bases). The CDR3 loop spans 15 amino acids. V shed 0 bases and J shed 2 bases, with 9 bases lying between them. Germline V gene lookup returns CDR1 SGHDT and CDR2 YYEEEE. The CDR3 reads CASSLVERPYNEQFF. DNA of the CDR3: TGTGCCAGCAGCTTGGTGGAGCGGCCCTACAATGAGCAGTTCTTC.

The chain recombines TRBV13 with TRBJ2-3, with TRBD2 matching 8 bases. Per the germline V gene, CDR1 is PRHDT and CDR2 is FYEKMQ (reference sequence). V was clipped by 3 bases and J by 3 bases; unmatched bases: 5. CDR3 size: 15 residues. CDR3 region: CASSFAGGGTDTQYF. The CDR3 DNA sequence: TGTGCCAGCAGCTTCGCGGGGGGTGGGACAGATACGCAGTATTTT.

This rearrangement joins TRBV28 to TRBJ2-1; 9 bases line up with TRBD1. The length of the CDR3 is 15 residues. Germline V gene data show CDR1 as MDHEN and CDR2 as SYDVKM. V was pared by 2 bases and J by 5 bases, with 4 bases of the junction left unmatched. Here the CDR3 reads CASSLIQGAHNEQFF. The DNA for the CDR3 is TGTGCCAGCAGTTTAATACAGGGGGCACACAATGAGCAGTTCTTC.

There are a few counts of this clone. V and J are TRBV7-2 and TRBJ2-7, with 10 bases matching TRBD1. With V trimmed by 5 bases and J by 5 bases, 9 bases remained unmatched. This CDR3 has 15 residues. Germline CDR1 SGHTA, CDR2 FQGNSA. DNA of the CDR3: TGTGCCAGCAGCACGAGGGGACAGGGGTCCAACGAGCAGTACTTC. It yields the protein CASSTRGQGSNEQYF.

This chain links TRBV5-1 with TRBJ2-1, with 11 bases fitting TRBD2. Per the germline V gene, CDR1 is SGHRS and CDR2 is YFSETQ. The CDR3 is 18 residues long. V lost 3 bases, J lost 0 bases, and 8 bases stayed unmatched. The CDR3 coding sequence is TGCGCCAGCAGCTCATCCGGGACTAGCGGTACCTCCTACAATGAGCAGTTCTTC. Translating it yields CASSSSGTSGTSYNEQFF.

The V and J genes are TRBV19 and TRBJ2-7; no clear D. V lost 0 bases and J 3 bases, leaving 6 bases between the germline ends. CDR3 length: 13 residues. In germline, CDR1 is LNHDA, CDR2 SQIVND (reference sequence). The CDR3: CASSIDPVYEQYF. The CDR3 nucleotides are TGTGCCAGTAGTATAGATCCAGTCTACGAGCAGTACTTC.

The chain uses TRBV30 and TRBJ2-3, with D unresolved. Trimming shortened V by 2 bases and J by 1 base, and 10 bases separated the two germline ends. The germline V gene has CDR1 GTSNPN and CDR2 SVGIG (reference sequence). The CDR3 runs 14 residues. CDR3 DNA: TGTGCCTGGAGTCGTCTCAAACGCACAGATACGCAGTATTTT. Translating it yields CAWSRLKRTDTQYF.

This clone appeared a few times. The CDR3 protein is CASSFPLGGAGANVLTF. The CDR3 DNA is TGTGCCAGCAGCTTTCCCCTCGGGGGGGCTGGGGCCAACGTCCTGACTTTC. The chain has TRBV5-4 and TRBJ2-6; 8 bases align to TRBD2. Looked up from germline, CDR1 is SGHNT and CDR2 is YYREEE (reference sequence). The CDR3 extends over 17 amino acids. The trim removed 2 bases at V and 2 bases at J, leaving 6 bases unmatched.

This clone has at least ten counts. At one end, the junction sequence differs from germline, possibly due to a read error. The V and J genes are TRBV7-2 and TRBJ2-4; D unclear. From germline, CDR1 is SGHTA and CDR2 FQGNSA. There are 14 residues in the CDR3. The CDR3 here is CASSLFTAQNIQYF. CDR3 sequence (DNA): TGTGCCAGCAGCTTATTCACAGCCCAAAACATTCAGTACTTC.

This CDR3 reads CASSSLGDIMNTEAFF. In nucleotides, the CDR3 is TGTGCCAGCAGCTCCCTGGGGGATATAATGAACACTGAAGCTTTCTTT. The V gene is TRBV11-2, the J gene TRBJ1-1; D might be TRBD1 (5 bases). CDR3 length: 16 residues. Germline CDR1 SGHAT, CDR2 FQNNGV. V shed 4 bases and J shed 0 bases, with 15 bases lying between them.

The chain combines TRBV7-9 with TRBJ1-2, with TRBD1 as a possible D gene (5 bases). The length of the CDR3 is 12 residues. Trimming stripped 9 bases from V and 5 bases from J, with 13 bases between. Germline loops: CDR1 SEHNR, CDR2 FQNEAQ (reference sequence). The DNA for the CDR3 is TGTGCCAGTACGGGGCGGATGTATGGCTACACCTTC. Amino acids: CASTGRMYGYTF. Looking up the rest from reference TRBV7-9 and TRBJ1-2 gives the full variable domain: DTGVSQNPRHKITKRGQNVTFRCDPISEHNRLYWYRQTLGQGPEFLTYFQNEAQLEKSRLLSDRFSAERPKGSFSTLEIQRTEQGDSAMYLCASTGRMYGYTFGSGTRLTVV.

The chain employs TRBV6-5 and TRBJ2-1; 8 positions match TRBD2. J was trimmed by 5 bases and V by 4 bases; bases with no gene match: 7. There are 15 residues in the CDR3. The germline V gene has CDR1 MNHEY and CDR2 SVGAGI. The CDR3 reads CASSSTSAKNNEQFF. The CDR3 coding sequence is TGTGCCAGCAGTTCGACTAGCGCCAAGAACAATGAGCAGTTCTTC.

The J gene is TRBJ2-5, the V gene TRBV6-6; D gene unclear. The CDR3 runs 14 residues. Germline assignment: CDR1 MNHNY and CDR2 SVGAGI (reference sequence). Trimming removed 6 bases from V and 0 bases from J, with 11 bases in between. CDR3 nucleotides: TGTGCCAGCAGCCCTGGGCTGAACCAAGAGACCCAGTACTTC. Translating it yields CASSPGLNQETQYF.

The sample holds a few counts of this clone. The V gene is TRBV21-1, the J gene TRBJ2-1; TRBD2, the table's D call, was not compared with the DNA. TRBV21-1 is given as a pseudogene. The CDR3 sequence is 18 residues long. This chain's CDR3 is CAAPYGRAPDKMDNEQFF. CDR3 DNA: TGTGCCGCCCCGTATGGGAGGGCCCCAGATAAGATGGACAATGAGCAGTTCTTC.

In its sample, this clone was seen a few times. V and J are TRBV14 and TRBJ2-5; no clear D gene. Deletions cut 4 bases from V and 1 base from J, with 10 bases between. CDR3 length: 14 residues. Germline V CDR1 and CDR2: SGHDN, FVKESK. The DNA for the CDR3 is TGTGCCAGCAGCCGGACCCTCTTCCAAGAGACCCAGTACTTC. It specifies CASSRTLFQETQYF. The whole variable domain, filled in from reference TRBV14 and TRBJ2-5, reads EAGVTQFPSHSVIEKGQTVTLRCDPISGHDNLYWYRRVMGKEIKFLLHFVKESKQDESGMPNNRFLAERTGGTYSTLKVQPAELEDSGVYFCASSRTLFQETQYFGPGTRLLVL.

This clone came up a few times. This chain connects TRBV28 to TRBJ2-1; TRBD2 aligns across 8 bases. The V gene end was trimmed by 7 bases and the J gene end by 5 bases; junction bases not matched to a gene: 10. Germline V gene lookup returns CDR1 MDHEN and CDR2 SYDVKM. The CDR3 is 15 amino acids. As DNA, the CDR3 is TGTGCCAGCATCCCCGGGGGGGGGCGTCACAATGAGCAGTTCTTC. This codes for CASIPGGGRHNEQFF. Together with reference TRBV28 and TRBJ2-1, the CDR3 gives the full variable domain: DVKVTQSSRYLVKRTGEKVFLECVQDMDHENMFWYRQDPGLGLRLIYFSYDVKMKEKGDIPEGYSVSREKKERFSLILESASTNQTSMYLCASIPGGGRHNEQFFGPGTRLTVL.

Only a few counts were recorded for this clone. The V call is TRBV7-8, the J call TRBJ2-7; a possible D gene is TRBD1 (6 bases). The V gene's germline CDR1 is SGHVS and CDR2 FQNEAQ. V was clipped by 5 bases and J by 5 bases, with 13 bases between them. The CDR3 contains 13 residues. In nucleotides, the CDR3 is TGTGCCAGCAGCCTGGCAGGGGCGAACGAGCAGTACTTC. It encodes CASSLAGANEQYF.